The 26 T cell receptor beta chains in this list originate from one sample, sequenced in a study of T cell responses to AZD1222 COVID-19 vaccine. Profiling relied on immunoSEQ multiplex PCR, and the TCRdb table lists in-frame clones only, not all of them. The sample comprises more than 150,000 clones, 88% of which are singletons, and more than 0.4% rests with the top ten. Sequenced here: peripheral blood, sampled on day 0 of AZD1222 vaccination. These receptors were obtained from an adult in good health.

The chain has TRBV6-5 and TRBJ2-7, with a tentative D call TRBD2 (5 bases). Deletions cut 0 bases from V and 6 bases from J, with 15 bases between. The germline gives CDR1 MNHEY, CDR2 SVGAGI. The CDR3 has 15 residues. This chain's CDR3 is CASSYSYRLAGEQYF. The DNA for the CDR3 is TGTGCCAGCAGTTACTCGTACCGGCTAGCTGGCGAGCAGTACTTC.

The V gene is TRBV28, the J gene TRBJ1-5; D not resolved. Germline values: CDR1 MDHEN, CDR2 SYDVKM. CDR3 length equals 16 residues. The V and J ends lost 4 bases and 4 bases respectively, with 17 bases between them. The CDR3 loop reads CASSSLRVGMNQPQHF. The DNA of the CDR3 is TGTGCCAGCAGTTCGCTTCGCGTAGGGATGAATCAGCCCCAGCATTTT.

The J gene is TRBJ1-4, the V gene TRBV21-1. TRBV21-1 corresponds to a pseudogene. CDR3 length equals 15 residues. CDR3 nucleotide sequence: TGTGCCAGCAACACAAAGCCAAGGGCAGTTGTAAAACTGTTTTTT. It translates to CASNTKPRAVVKLFF.

V and J are TRBV19 and TRBJ2-7; TRBD2 agrees at 9 bases. Losses at the gene ends were 6 bases for V and 3 bases for J; bases not matched to a gene: 9. In germline, CDR1 is LNHDA, CDR2 SQIVND (reference sequence). The CDR3 totals 15 residues. The CDR3: CASSLSGGLIYEQYF. The CDR3 DNA is TGTGCCAGTAGCCTTAGCGGGGGCCTAATCTACGAGCAGTACTTC.

Worth noting for this clone: Other nucleotide sequences from this sample produce the same CDR3. V usage is TRBV28 and J usage is TRBJ2-3; the D is unclear. The V end was cut by 6 bases, the J end by 0 bases, with 4 bases between. Germline CDR1 MDHEN, CDR2 SYDVKM. The CDR3 is 12 amino acids. The DNA for the CDR3 is TGTGCCAGCAGGGTGAGCACAGATACGCAGTATTTT. Amino acid sequence: CASRVSTDTQYF. The full variable domain, in which reference TRBV28 and TRBJ2-3 provide the parts outside the CDR3, is DVKVTQSSRYLVKRTGEKVFLECVQDMDHENMFWYRQDPGLGLRLIYFSYDVKMKEKGDIPEGYSVSREKKERFSLILESASTNQTSMYLCASRVSTDTQYFGPGTRLTVL.

This sequence joins TRBV11-1 and TRBJ2-5; D unclear. The CDR3 consists of 15 residues. Trimming removed 0 bases from V and 4 bases from J, with 12 bases in between. The germline V gene encodes CDR1 SGHAT and CDR2 FQDESV (reference sequence). DNA for the CDR3: TGTGCCAGCAGCTTAGCGCCGGGCTTCGGAGAGACCCAGTACTTC. This translates into CASSLAPGFGETQYF.

This chain uses TRBV10-1 with TRBJ1-1; 7 bases fit TRBD1. The V segment lost 8 bases and the J segment 1 base; nucleotides outside the gene matches: 7. CDR3 length: 14 residues. Germline CDR1 is WNHNN and CDR2 is SYGVQD (reference sequence). In DNA form, the CDR3 reads TGCGCCAGCTTACAGGGGTCAAGGAACACTGAAGCTTTCTTT. Translated, it gives CASLQGSRNTEAFF.

This clone was found once. J is TRBJ2-7 and V is TRBV6-5; tentative D call: TRBD2 (5 bases). V shed 11 bases and J shed 1 base, with 21 bases lying between them. CDR1 and CDR2 (germline): MNHEY, SVGAGI. The length of the CDR3 is 15 residues. The CDR3 here is CAGKVSGMESYEQYF. CDR3 in DNA: TGTGCCGGCAAAGTAAGCGGTATGGAATCCTACGAGCAGTACTTC.

This clone has only one observation. The J gene is TRBJ2-5, the V gene TRBV5-6, with 11 nucleotides matching TRBD2. Unmatched junction bases numbered 11, after V lost 0 bases and J lost 4 bases. Germline loops: CDR1 SGHDT, CDR2 YYEEEE. This CDR3 comprises 18 residues. The CDR3 loop is CASSLAGTSGSLLETQYF. CDR3 DNA: TGTGCCAGCAGCTTGGCCGGAACTAGCGGGAGTCTCTTAGAGACCCAGTACTTC. The entire variable domain, with the rest obtained from reference TRBV5-6 and TRBJ2-5, is as follows: DAGVTQSPTHLIKTRGQQVTLRCSPKSGHDTVSWYQQALGQGPQFIFQYYEEEERQRGNFPDRFSGHQFPNYSSELNVNALLLGDSALYLCASSLAGTSGSLLETQYFGPGTRLLVL.

J is TRBJ2-2 and V is TRBV7-2, with D possibly TRBD2 on 6 matching bases. This CDR3 comprises 15 residues. The germline CDR1 and CDR2 sequences are SGHTA and FQGNSA. V was shortened by 5 bases and J by 1 base, with 11 bases between the two germline ends. The DNA of the CDR3 is TGTGCCAGCAGCGCACCGGGACTGAACACCGGGGAGCTGTTTTTT. As protein: CASSAPGLNTGELFF.

This sequence joins TRBV3-1 (or the pseudogene TRBV3-2) and TRBJ1-1; TRBD1 might be the D (5 bases). The CDR3 extends over 14 amino acids. Germline V gene sequence: CDR1 LGHDT, CDR2 YNNKEL (reference sequence). V shed 3 bases and J shed 1 base, with 9 bases lying between them. The CDR3 protein is CASSQVQANTEAFF. Here the CDR3 DNA reads TGTGCCAGCAGCCAGGTACAGGCGAACACTGAAGCTTTCTTT.

The V call is TRBV9, the J call TRBJ2-2; D might be TRBD1 or TRBD2, each matching 6 bases. The ends were cut back, 4 bases at V and 5 bases at J, with 21 bases in the middle. The CDR3 sequence is 17 residues long. Germline assignment: CDR1 SGDLS and CDR2 YYNGEE. The CDR3 DNA is TGTGCCAGCAGCTCGCCCCTTGAGGGGGGAACGACCGGGGAGCTGTTTTTT. Amino acid sequence: CASSSPLEGGTTGELFF.

The chain links TRBV19 to TRBJ2-3, with D perhaps matching TRBD1 (5 bases). Germline V CDR1 and CDR2: LNHDA, SQIVND (reference sequence). CDR3 length equals 15 residues. The germline V and J ends were trimmed by 1 base and 0 bases, with 8 bases remaining between them. The DNA of the CDR3 is TGTGCCAGTAGTATAGGGGGCGTTAGCACAGATACGCAGTATTTT. Its protein product is CASSIGGVSTDTQYF.

The table lists this clone with a count of one. The CDR3 region is CASSVQEGTGNYGYTF. CDR3 in DNA: TGTGCCAGCAGCGTCCAGGAAGGGACAGGGAACTATGGCTACACCTTC. The chain carries TRBV9 and TRBJ1-2; TRBD1 matches 9 bases. V was pared by 2 bases and J by 2 bases, with 7 bases of the junction left unmatched. CDR1 SGDLS and CDR2 YYNGEE come from the germline V gene. CDR3 length equals 16 residues.

J is TRBJ2-7 and V is TRBV7-2, with D maybe TRBD1 (5 bases). Germline V lookup: CDR1 SGHTA, CDR2 FQGNSA. This CDR3 is 17 amino acids long. Trimming shortened V by 0 bases and J by 4 bases, and 19 bases separated the two germline ends. CDR3 amino acids: CASSLAGYRSALYEQYF. Written as DNA, the CDR3 is TGTGCCAGCAGCTTAGCGGGGTACAGGTCAGCTCTATACGAGCAGTACTTC.

The rearrangement joins TRBV30 to TRBJ2-6, with D tentatively TRBD1 (5 bases). CDR3 length: 16 residues. Germline CDR1 and CDR2: GTSNPN and SVGIG (reference sequence). Deletions cut 2 bases from V and 4 bases from J, with 15 bases between. Here the CDR3 DNA reads TGTGCCTGGAGTATCCGTGGGGCGGTGGGGGCCAACGTCCTGACTTTC. Its translation is CAWSIRGAVGANVLTF. The variable domain in full, with the rest retrieved from reference TRBV30 and TRBJ2-6, is SQTIHQWPATLVQPVGSPLSLECTVEGTSNPNLYWYRQAAGRGLQLLFYSVGIGQISSEVPQNLSASRPQDRQFILSSKKLLLSDSGFYLCAWSIRGAVGANVLTFGAGSRLTVL.

The CDR3 sequence is CAWSGGEGSFYSNQPQHF. Written as DNA, the CDR3 is TGTGCCTGGAGTGGAGGGGAGGGATCGTTTTATAGCAATCAGCCCCAGCATTTT. V and J are TRBV30 and TRBJ1-5; tentative D call: TRBD1 (5 bases). This CDR3 is 18 amino acids long. CDR1 GTSNPN and CDR2 SVGIG come from the germline V gene (reference sequence). The ends were cut back, 1 base at V and 0 bases at J, with 19 bases in the middle.

V gene TRBV5-1 combines with J gene TRBJ1-4, with D perhaps TRBD1 (5 bases). Germline CDR1 SGHRS, CDR2 YFSETQ. This CDR3 has 14 amino acids. V was cut by 0 bases and J by 8 bases, with 11 bases left in between. The CDR3 DNA sequence: TGCGCCAGCAGCTTGGAAAACAGGCCCGAAAAACTGTTTTTT. It encodes CASSLENRPEKLFF.

V gene TRBV28 combines with J gene TRBJ1-2; D is unclear. This CDR3 has 16 amino acids. Germline CDR1 MDHEN, CDR2 SYDVKM. V was trimmed by 4 bases and J by 8 bases, leaving 23 bases between them. The CDR3 bases are TGTGCCAGCAGTTCCTCGGGTCTCCTAAAGGGAGAAGGCTACACCTTC. Translating it yields CASSSSGLLKGEGYTF.

The genes are TRBV9 and TRBJ2-2; the match to TRBD1 covers 10 bases. J lost 7 bases, V lost 0 bases, and 6 bases had no gene match. There are 16 residues in the CDR3. CDR1 is SGDLS, CDR2 YYNGEE, per germline. This CDR3 is CASSVAGTGVGGELFF. The CDR3 DNA sequence: TGTGCCAGCAGCGTAGCTGGGACAGGGGTGGGCGGGGAGCTGTTTTTT.

The chain combines TRBV25-1 with TRBJ2-2, with D perhaps matching TRBD1 (5 bases). Trimming took off 2 bases at V and 6 bases at J, with 7 bases between the two ends. This CDR3 contains 13 residues. Germline CDR1 is MGHDK and CDR2 is SYGVNS. CDR3 region: CASSEEGAGELFF. Here the CDR3 DNA reads TGTGCCAGCAGTGAAGAAGGGGCCGGGGAGCTGTTTTTT.

V and J are TRBV24-1 and TRBJ1-6; 9 positions agree with TRBD1. The CDR3 consists of 15 residues. The V and J ends lost 10 bases and 6 bases, in that order; junction bases with no gene match: 9. Germline V gives CDR1 KGHDR, CDR2 SFDVKD. The CDR3 here is CATAPGQGSNSPLHF. The CDR3 DNA follows: TGTGCCACAGCACCGGGACAGGGAAGTAATTCACCCCTCCACTTT.

The rearrangement links TRBV28 to TRBJ2-5, with D unresolved. Germline CDR1 is MDHEN and CDR2 is SYDVKM. The ends were cut back, 5 bases at V and 4 bases at J, with 23 bases in the middle. The CDR3 totals 17 residues. The CDR3 coding sequence is TGTGCCAGCAGTACCACCGAGCCCAGCTCAGTTCGAGAGACCCAGTACTTC. It is translated as CASSTTEPSSVRETQYF.

The V gene is TRBV9, the J gene TRBJ2-3; no definite D call. Trimming shortened V by 0 bases and J by 4 bases, and 6 bases separated the two germline ends. CDR3 length equals 13 residues. Germline-derived CDR1 and CDR2 are SGDLS and YYNGEE. CDR3 residues: CASSVGLPDTQYF. The CDR3 DNA sequence: TGTGCCAGCAGCGTAGGATTGCCAGATACGCAGTATTTT.

The sample holds one count of this clone. CDR3 sequence: CTSSRKSGGADEQYF. In DNA, the CDR3 is TGCACCAGCAGCCGAAAGAGCGGGGGGGCTGACGAGCAGTACTTC. The gene calls are TRBV1 and TRBJ2-7; the table calls TRBD2, which could not be checked here. TRBV1 constitutes a pseudogene. The CDR3 loop spans 15 amino acids.

In this sample, this clone turned up a few times. The genes are TRBV19 and TRBJ2-3, with 8 bases aligning to TRBD1. From germline, CDR1 is LNHDA and CDR2 SQIVND (reference sequence). This CDR3 has 15 amino acids. J was trimmed by 2 bases and V by 5 bases; bases with no gene match: 6. The chain's CDR3 is CASSLGTGFTDTQYF. The CDR3, as DNA: TGTGCCAGTAGTCTCGGGACAGGATTCACAGATACGCAGTATTTT. The complete variable domain, with remaining parts taken from reference TRBV19 and TRBJ2-3, reads DGGITQSPKYLFRKEGQNVTLSCEQNLNHDAMYWYRQDPGQGLRLIYYSQIVNDFQKGDIAEGYSVSREKKESFPLTVTSAQKNPTAFYLCASSLGTGFTDTQYFGPGTRLTVL.